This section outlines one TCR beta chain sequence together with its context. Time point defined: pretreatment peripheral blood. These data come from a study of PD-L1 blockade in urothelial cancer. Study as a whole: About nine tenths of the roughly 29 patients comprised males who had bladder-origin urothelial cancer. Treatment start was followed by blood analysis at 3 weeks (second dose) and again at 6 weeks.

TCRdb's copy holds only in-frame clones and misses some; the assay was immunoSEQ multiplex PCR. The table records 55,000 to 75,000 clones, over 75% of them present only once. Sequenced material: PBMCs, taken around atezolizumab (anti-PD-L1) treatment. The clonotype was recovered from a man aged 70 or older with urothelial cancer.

The CDR3: CASSSAGALGRGNTIYF. CDR3 in DNA: TGTGCCAGCAGTTCAGCGGGGGCTCTTGGGCGTGGAAACACCATATATTTT. The chain links TRBV28 to TRBJ1-3; D perhaps matches TRBD1 (6 bases). Germline values: CDR1 MDHEN, CDR2 SYDVKM. The CDR3 is made up of 17 amino acids. The ends were cut back, 4 bases at V and 3 bases at J, with 19 bases in the middle.